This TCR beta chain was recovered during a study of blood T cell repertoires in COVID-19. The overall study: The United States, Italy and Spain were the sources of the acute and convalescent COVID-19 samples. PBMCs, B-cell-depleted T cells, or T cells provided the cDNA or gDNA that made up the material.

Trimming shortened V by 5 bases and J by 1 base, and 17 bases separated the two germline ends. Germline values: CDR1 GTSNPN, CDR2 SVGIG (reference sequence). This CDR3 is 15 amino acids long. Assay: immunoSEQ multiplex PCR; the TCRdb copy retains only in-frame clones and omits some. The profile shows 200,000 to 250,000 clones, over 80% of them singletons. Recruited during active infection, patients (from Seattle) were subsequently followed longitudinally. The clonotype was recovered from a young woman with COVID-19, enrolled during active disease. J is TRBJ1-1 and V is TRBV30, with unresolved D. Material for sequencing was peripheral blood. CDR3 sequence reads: CAWGGEHITNTEAFF. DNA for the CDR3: TGTGCCTGGGGTGGGGAGCACATCACGAACACTGAAGCTTTCTTT.